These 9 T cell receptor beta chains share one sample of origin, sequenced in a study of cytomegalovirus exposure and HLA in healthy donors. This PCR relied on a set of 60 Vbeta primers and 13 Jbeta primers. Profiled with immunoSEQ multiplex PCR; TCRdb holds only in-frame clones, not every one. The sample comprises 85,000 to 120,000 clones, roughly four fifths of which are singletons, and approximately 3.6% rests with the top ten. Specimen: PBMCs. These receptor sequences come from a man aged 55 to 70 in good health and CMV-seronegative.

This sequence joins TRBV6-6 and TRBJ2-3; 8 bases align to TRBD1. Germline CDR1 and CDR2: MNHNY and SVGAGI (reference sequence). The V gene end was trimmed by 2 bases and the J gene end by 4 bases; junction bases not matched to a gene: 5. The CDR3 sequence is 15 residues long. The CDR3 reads CASSYGQGVADTQYF. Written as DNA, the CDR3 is TGTGCCAGCAGTTACGGACAGGGAGTGGCAGATACGCAGTATTTT.

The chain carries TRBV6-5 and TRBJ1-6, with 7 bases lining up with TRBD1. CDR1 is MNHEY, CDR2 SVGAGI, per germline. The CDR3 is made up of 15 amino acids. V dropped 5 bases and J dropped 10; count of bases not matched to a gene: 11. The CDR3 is CASSRVQGLESPLHF. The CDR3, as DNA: TGTGCCAGCAGTAGGGTACAGGGGTTAGAATCACCCCTCCACTTT.

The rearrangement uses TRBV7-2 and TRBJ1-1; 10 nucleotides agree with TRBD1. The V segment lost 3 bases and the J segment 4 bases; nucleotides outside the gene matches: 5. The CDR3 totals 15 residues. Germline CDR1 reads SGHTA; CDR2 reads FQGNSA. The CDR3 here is CASSLAGQGITEAFF. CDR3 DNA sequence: TGTGCCAGCAGCTTGGCGGGACAGGGGATCACTGAAGCTTTCTTT. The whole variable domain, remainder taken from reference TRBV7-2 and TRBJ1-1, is GAGVSQSPSNKVTEKGKDVELRCDPISGHTALYWYRQSLGQGLEFLIYFQGNSAPDKSGLPSDRFSAERTGGSVSTLTIQRTQQEDSAVYLCASSLAGQGITEAFFGQGTRLTVV.

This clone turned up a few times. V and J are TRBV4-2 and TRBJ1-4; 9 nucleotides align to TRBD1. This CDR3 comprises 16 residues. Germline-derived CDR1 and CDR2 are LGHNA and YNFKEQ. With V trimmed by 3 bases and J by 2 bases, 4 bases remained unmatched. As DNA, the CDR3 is TGTGCCAGCAGCCAGCACACAGGGGGCACTAATGAAAAACTGTTTTTT. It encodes CASSQHTGGTNEKLFF.

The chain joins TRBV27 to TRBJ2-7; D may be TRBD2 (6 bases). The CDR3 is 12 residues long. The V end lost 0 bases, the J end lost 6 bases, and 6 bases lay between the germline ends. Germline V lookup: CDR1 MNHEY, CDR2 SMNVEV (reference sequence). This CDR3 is CASSLSEGEQYF. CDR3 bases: TGTGCCAGCAGTTTATCGGAGGGCGAGCAGTACTTC.

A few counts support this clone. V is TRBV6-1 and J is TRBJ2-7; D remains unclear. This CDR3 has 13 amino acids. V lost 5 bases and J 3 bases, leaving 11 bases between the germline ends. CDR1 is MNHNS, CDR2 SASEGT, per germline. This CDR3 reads CASSHNTNYEQYF. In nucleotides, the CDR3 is TGTGCCAGCAGTCACAACACTAACTACGAGCAGTACTTC.

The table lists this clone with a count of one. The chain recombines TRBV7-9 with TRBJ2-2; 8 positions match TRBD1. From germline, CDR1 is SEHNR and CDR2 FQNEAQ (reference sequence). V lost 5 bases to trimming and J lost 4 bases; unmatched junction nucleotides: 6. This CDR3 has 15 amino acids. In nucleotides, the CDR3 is TGTGCCAGCAGCCTTTGGACAGGGTCCACCGGGGAGCTGTTTTTT. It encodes CASSLWTGSTGELFF.

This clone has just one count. CDR3 protein: CASRPLAVTYNEQFF. The CDR3 region has the DNA TGCGCCAGCAGACCTCTAGCGGTTACCTACAATGAGCAGTTCTTC. V usage is TRBV5-1 and J usage is TRBJ2-1; 7 bases agree with TRBD2. The CDR3 has 15 amino acids. CDR1 is SGHRS and CDR2 is YFSETQ in the germline V gene. After removal of 5 bases from V and 2 bases from J, the junction contained 7 bases not matched to a gene.

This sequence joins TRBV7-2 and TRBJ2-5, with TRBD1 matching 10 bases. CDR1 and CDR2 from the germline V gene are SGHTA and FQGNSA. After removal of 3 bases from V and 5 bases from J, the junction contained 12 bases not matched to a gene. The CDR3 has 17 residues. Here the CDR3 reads CASSFHRDRGRGETQYF. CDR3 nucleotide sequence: TGTGCCAGCAGCTTTCACCGGGACAGGGGTAGAGGTGAGACCCAGTACTTC. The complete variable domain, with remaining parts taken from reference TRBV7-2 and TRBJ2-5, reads GAGVSQSPSNKVTEKGKDVELRCDPISGHTALYWYRQSLGQGLEFLIYFQGNSAPDKSGLPSDRFSAERTGGSVSTLTIQRTQQEDSAVYLCASSFHRDRGRGETQYFGPGTRLLVL.